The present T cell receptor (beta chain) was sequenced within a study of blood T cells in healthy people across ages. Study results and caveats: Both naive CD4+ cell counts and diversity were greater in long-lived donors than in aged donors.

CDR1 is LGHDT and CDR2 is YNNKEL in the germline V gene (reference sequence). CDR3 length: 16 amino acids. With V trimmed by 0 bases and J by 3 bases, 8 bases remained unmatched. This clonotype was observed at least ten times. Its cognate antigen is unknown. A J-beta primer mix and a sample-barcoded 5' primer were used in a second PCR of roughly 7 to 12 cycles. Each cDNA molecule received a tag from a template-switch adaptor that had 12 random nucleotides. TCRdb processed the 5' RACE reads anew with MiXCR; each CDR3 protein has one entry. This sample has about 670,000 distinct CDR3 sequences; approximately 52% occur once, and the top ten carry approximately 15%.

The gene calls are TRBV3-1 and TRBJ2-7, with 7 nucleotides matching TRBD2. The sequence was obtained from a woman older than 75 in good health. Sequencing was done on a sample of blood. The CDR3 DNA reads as TGTGCCAGCAGCCAAGATCGAGGGCTAGCGGTCTACGAGCAGTACTTC. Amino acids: CASSQDRGLAVYEQYF.